Each of the 27 T cell receptor beta chains below was sequenced from the same sample in a study of cytotoxic CD8 clonotypes in ibrutinib-treated CLL. The data were produced by immunoSEQ multiplex PCR, yet TCRdb's version contains in-frame clones alone and is incomplete. The sample contains more than 8,500 clones, roughly 55% of which appear only once. The material was PBMCs, obtained before ibrutinib treatment. Every receptor here comes from a human donor with chronic lymphocytic leukemia.

The gene calls are TRBV7-6 and TRBJ2-3; 9 bases fit TRBD2. V lost 3 bases, J lost 3 bases, and 4 bases stayed unmatched. Germline V gene lookup returns CDR1 SGHVS and CDR2 FNYEAQ. The CDR3 sequence is 15 residues long. CDR3 loop: CASSFSGSPTDTQYF. CDR3 coding DNA: TGTGCCAGCAGCTTTAGCGGGAGTCCGACAGATACGCAGTATTTT.

This clone turned up a few times. The genes are TRBV19 and TRBJ1-5; tentatively, D is TRBD1 (6 bases). From germline, CDR1 is LNHDA and CDR2 SQIVND (reference sequence). The CDR3 loop spans 16 amino acids. V was cut by 5 bases and J by 2 bases, with 16 bases left in between. The CDR3 region has the DNA TGTGCCAGTAGTGAAACAGGGCTGTTAGGCAATCAGCCCCAGCATTTT. It specifies CASSETGLLGNQPQHF.

For this clone: The junction departs from the called germline gene at one end, perhaps through a read error. The CDR3 DNA is TGTGCCAGCCGTGAGGGAGACGGCTACACCTTC. This encodes CASREGDGYTF. The chain uses TRBV6-1 and TRBJ1-2, with unresolved D. Germline CDR1 MNHNS, CDR2 SASEGT. The CDR3 covers 11 residues.

The chain links TRBV5-1 to TRBJ1-1; 7 nucleotides match TRBD1. Germline lookup yields CDR1 SGHRS and CDR2 YFSETQ. This CDR3 spans 14 amino acids. J was trimmed by 5 bases and V by 3 bases; bases with no gene match: 7. The CDR3 reads CASSWTQGETEAFF. The CDR3 region has the DNA TGCGCCAGCAGCTGGACCCAGGGGGAAACTGAAGCTTTCTTT.

This clone is medium-sized in the sample. CDR3 sequence reads: CASSDGFTEAFF. The CDR3 coding sequence is TGTGCCAGCAGTGATGGGTTCACTGAAGCTTTCTTT. This sequence joins TRBV25-1 and TRBJ1-1; D remains ambiguous. Trimming removed 3 bases from V and 4 bases from J, with 6 bases in between. The CDR3 consists of 12 residues. The germline V gene encodes CDR1 MGHDK and CDR2 SYGVNS. Using reference TRBV25-1 and TRBJ1-1 for the parts outside the CDR3, the full variable domain is EADIYQTPRYLVIGTGKKITLECSQTMGHDKMYWYQQDPGMELHLIHYSYGVNSTEKGDLSSESTVSRIRTEHFPLTLESARPSHTSQYLCASSDGFTEAFFGQGTRLTVV.

The chain carries TRBV7-3 and TRBJ2-2; no reliable D call. Trimming shortened V by 5 bases and J by 7 bases, and 11 bases separated the two germline ends. The CDR3 runs 13 residues. Germline V CDR1 and CDR2: SGHTA, FQGTGA. Here the CDR3 reads CASSPNGIGELFF. The CDR3 DNA reads as TGTGCCAGCAGCCCCAATGGGATCGGGGAGCTGTTTTTT.

This clone was detected only once. The rearrangement uses TRBV29-1 and TRBJ2-7; D is unresolved. The CDR3 is made up of 12 amino acids. V was pared by 7 bases and J by 6 bases, with 16 bases between. CDR1 and CDR2 from the germline V gene are SQVTM and ANQGSEA. CDR3 nucleotide sequence: TGCAGCGCTTACAGAGCCCCGGGCGAGCAGTACTTC. Protein sequence: CSAYRAPGEQYF.

V usage is TRBV19 and J usage is TRBJ1-4; TRBD1 is a possible D gene (5 bases). Germline CDR1 LNHDA, CDR2 SQIVND (reference sequence). The V end lost 4 bases, the J end lost 7 bases, and 10 bases lay between the germline ends. There are 13 residues in the CDR3. The chain's CDR3 is CASSTRQSEKLFF. CDR3 coding DNA: TGTGCCAGTAGTACTCGACAGTCTGAAAAACTGTTTTTT.

The chain is built from TRBV6-5 and TRBJ1-2, with D uncertain. Looked up from germline, CDR1 is MNHEY and CDR2 is SVGAGI. Between the trimmed V and J ends, which lost 8 bases and 4 bases, there was a span of 11 bases. The CDR3 is 12 amino acids. CDR3 protein: CASWRSPYGYTF. CDR3 coding DNA: TGTGCCAGCTGGAGGAGCCCCTATGGCTACACCTTC.

This clone is categorized as medium-sized. The chain carries TRBV5-4 and TRBJ1-2; maybe TRBD1 (6 bases). V dropped 9 bases and J dropped 2 bases, with 14 bases sitting between them. The germline CDR1 and CDR2 sequences are SGHNT and YYREEE (reference sequence). This CDR3 spans 13 amino acids. The CDR3: CATQQGFNYGYTF. In DNA form, the CDR3 reads TGTGCCACCCAACAGGGATTCAACTATGGCTACACCTTC.

This chain connects TRBV5-1 to TRBJ2-1; D unclear. CDR3 length equals 17 residues. V lost 5 bases and J 0 bases, leaving 18 bases between the germline ends. Germline V gene sequence: CDR1 SGHRS, CDR2 YFSETQ. As DNA, the CDR3 is TGCGCCAGCAGTCCCCTCGGACGGATGAGCTCCTACAATGAGCAGTTCTTC. It is translated as CASSPLGRMSSYNEQFF.

This chain joins TRBV10-3 and TRBJ2-7; D gene ambiguous. The V end was cut by 3 bases, the J end by 2 bases, with 11 bases between. Germline lookup yields CDR1 ENHRY and CDR2 SYGVKD. CDR3 length equals 14 residues. CDR3 sequence reads: CAISDGQATYEQYF. DNA of the CDR3: TGTGCCATCAGTGATGGGCAGGCTACCTACGAGCAGTACTTC.

The V and J genes are TRBV6-5 and TRBJ1-1; D is unresolved. Germline V CDR1 and CDR2: MNHEY, SVGAGI. CDR3 length: 13 amino acids. V was cut by 6 bases and J by 9 bases, with 17 bases left in between. In DNA, the CDR3 is TGTGCCAGCAGCCCCGGGCCGGCGGGGAAAGCTTTCTTT. It codes for CASSPGPAGKAFF.

This chain uses TRBV7-9 with TRBJ2-3; 10 bases match TRBD2. The CDR3 consists of 19 residues. Germline V lookup: CDR1 SEHNR, CDR2 FQNEAQ (reference sequence). V was pared by 6 bases and J by 4 bases, with 19 bases of the junction left unmatched. The CDR3 nucleotides are TGTGCCAGCAGTTCTGGTGGGGTAGGACTAGCGGTCCCTCCAGATACGCAGTATTTT. Its protein is CASSSGGVGLAVPPDTQYF.

The gene calls are TRBV7-2 and TRBJ2-3, with TRBD2 as a possible D gene (6 bases). Germline V lookup: CDR1 SGHTA, CDR2 FQGNSA. The CDR3 contains 15 residues. V lost 4 bases and J 0 bases, leaving 11 bases between the germline ends. CDR3 loop: CASSSVAGSTDTQYF. CDR3 in DNA: TGTGCCAGCAGCTCCGTGGCGGGGAGCACAGATACGCAGTATTTT.

V is TRBV15 and J is TRBJ2-4, with D possibly matching TRBD2 (7 bases). CDR3 length equals 13 residues. Between the trimmed V and J ends, which lost 0 bases and 12 bases, there was a span of 12 bases. Germline V gene lookup returns CDR1 LNHNV and CDR2 YYDKDF (reference sequence). CDR3 protein: CATSRDRGGGQYF. The DNA for the CDR3 is TGTGCCACCAGCAGAGACCGGGGAGGGGGTCAGTACTTC.

V gene TRBV6-1 combines with J gene TRBJ2-5, with 7 bases that match TRBD1. Germline CDR1 is MNHNS and CDR2 is SASEGT. The V and J ends lost 4 bases and 1 base, in that order; junction bases with no gene match: 9. The CDR3 is 16 residues long. CDR3 loop: CASSAGIRGPQETQYF. CDR3 DNA: TGTGCCAGCAGTGCCGGGATTAGGGGGCCCCAAGAGACCCAGTACTTC.

This clone was found once. V and J are TRBV5-1 and TRBJ1-1; tentative D call: TRBD1 (6 bases). The length of the CDR3 is 13 residues. Germline lookup yields CDR1 SGHRS and CDR2 YFSETQ. Trimming shortened V by 4 bases and J by 10 bases, and 17 bases separated the two germline ends. The CDR3 reads CASSIRDTRGAFF. The CDR3 nucleotides are TGCGCCAGCAGCATACGGGACACTCGTGGAGCTTTCTTT. The entire variable domain, with the rest obtained from reference TRBV5-1 and TRBJ1-1, is as follows: KAGVTQTPRYLIKTRGQQVTLSCSPISGHRSVSWYQQTPGQGLQFLFEYFSETQRNKGNFPGRFSGRQFSNSRSEMNVSTLELGDSALYLCASSIRDTRGAFFGQGTRLTVV.

V and J are TRBV20-1 and TRBJ2-7; 7 bases align to TRBD2. In germline, CDR1 is DFQATT, CDR2 SNEGSKA (reference sequence). This CDR3 has 11 residues. The ends lost 5 bases at V and 5 bases at J; junction bases unmatched: 3. The CDR3 nucleotides are TGCAGTGCTGGGAGGGAGGACGAGCAGTACTTC. Translated: CSAGREDEQYF.

The gene calls are TRBV19 and TRBJ1-1, with TRBD1 matching 10 bases. The CDR3 is 14 residues long. The germline CDR1 and CDR2 sequences are LNHDA and SQIVND (reference sequence). The junction had 2 bases not matched to a gene; V was cut back by 6 bases and J by 1 base. The CDR3 nucleotides read TGTGCCAGTAGGAGGGACAGGGGGAACACTGAAGCTTTCTTT. Protein product: CASRRDRGNTEAFF. The complete variable domain, with remaining parts taken from reference TRBV19 and TRBJ1-1, reads DGGITQSPKYLFRKEGQNVTLSCEQNLNHDAMYWYRQDPGQGLRLIYYSQIVNDFQKGDIAEGYSVSREKKESFPLTVTSAQKNPTAFYLCASRRDRGNTEAFFGQGTRLTVV.

The chain joins TRBV6-6 to TRBJ2-1; no firm D call. The V end lost 3 bases, the J end lost 8 bases, and 5 bases lay between the germline ends. Germline V gene lookup returns CDR1 MNHNY and CDR2 SVGAGI (reference sequence). The CDR3 has 11 residues. The CDR3 region has the DNA TGTGCCAGCAGTTATAGGGATGAGCAGTTCTTC. It codes for CASSYRDEQFF.

The V gene is TRBV9, the J gene TRBJ2-1; D remains ambiguous. Deletions cut 2 bases from V and 3 bases from J, with 3 bases between. This CDR3 has 12 residues. The V gene's germline CDR1 is SGDLS and CDR2 YYNGEE. CDR3 nucleotide sequence: TGTGCCAGCAGCGTTTACTACAATGAGCAGTTCTTC. Protein sequence: CASSVYYNEQFF.

The chain joins TRBV6-6 to TRBJ2-1; possibly TRBD1 or TRBD2 for D (6 bases each). Germline assignment: CDR1 MNHNY and CDR2 SVGAGI (reference sequence). The length of the CDR3 is 15 residues. The V gene lost 4 bases and the J gene lost 10 bases, with 20 bases spanning the gap. The CDR3 loop is CASSWDLGGVGEQFF. CDR3 in DNA: TGTGCCAGCAGTTGGGACCTCGGGGGCGTCGGGGAGCAGTTCTTC.

This clone was counted between two and nine times. This chain connects TRBV7-9 to TRBJ2-3; D ambiguous. CDR3 length: 16 residues. Trimming removed 5 bases at V and 3 bases at J, with 18 bases between. From germline, CDR1 is SEHNR and CDR2 FQNEAQ (reference sequence). Written as DNA, the CDR3 is TGTGCCAGCAGCCCAGAGACACCTAGGAGTACAGATACGCAGTATTTT. The encoded protein is CASSPETPRSTDTQYF.

The chain links TRBV13 to TRBJ1-2; D call uncertain. The V end lost 1 base, the J end lost 1 base, and 13 bases lay between the germline ends. The CDR3 contains 16 residues. Per germline, CDR1 PRHDT and CDR2 FYEKMQ (reference sequence). The CDR3 spells CASSLEGLFSNYGYTF. The DNA for the CDR3 is TGTGCCAGCAGCTTAGAGGGTCTTTTTAGTAACTATGGCTACACCTTC.

V gene TRBV14 combines with J gene TRBJ1-1; a weak D match, TRBD1 (6 bases). This CDR3 comprises 13 residues. Between the trimmed V and J ends, which lost 5 bases and 0 bases, there was a span of 7 bases. In germline, CDR1 is SGHDN, CDR2 FVKESK. Here the CDR3 reads CASSGQLNTEAFF. The CDR3 DNA reads as TGTGCCAGCAGCGGACAGCTGAACACTGAAGCTTTCTTT.

This clone has only a few counts. V usage is TRBV5-6 and J usage is TRBJ1-5; D gene ambiguous. V gave up 3 bases and J gave up 2 bases, with 12 bases separating them. The CDR3 has 15 amino acids. The germline gives CDR1 SGHDT, CDR2 YYEEEE. CDR3 protein: CASSSGVGRNQPQHF. The DNA of the CDR3 is TGTGCCAGCAGCTCCGGCGTGGGTCGCAATCAGCCCCAGCATTTT.